Listed below are T cell receptor beta chains from one sample, sequenced in a study of T cell repertoires in ileal Crohn's disease. The protocol was immunoSEQ multiplex PCR, while the TCRdb copy is restricted to in-frame clones and leaves out a portion. The sample records some 12,000 clones, roughly 80% being singletons. Source material: ileal tissue. These receptors came from an adult with Crohn's disease. Both conserved end residues are part of each CDR3. A D gene is named only where the DNA matches it firmly. Expanded clones are given a class, and other clones once, few, many or no size at all.

>TRBJ2-7|TRBD1|.|TRBV5-5
CASSLRQGVYEQYF
TGTGCCAGCAGCTTGAGACAGGGGGTATACGAGCAGTACTTC
>TRBJ1-2|.|.|TRBV15
CATSNPGQGMSNGYTF
TGTGCCACCAGCAACCCTGGGCAGGGGATGTCAAATGGCTACACCTTC
>TRBJ2-7|.|.|TRBV6-1
CASRQVTYEQYF
TGTGCCAGCCGACAGGTCACCTACGAGCAGTACTTC
>TRBJ2-5|.|few|TRBV6-9
CASSPRGETQYF
TGTGCCAGCAGTCCCCGGGGGGAGACCCAGTACTTC
>TRBJ2-7|TRBD1|.|TRBV30
CAWGTEKSYEQYF
TGTGCCTGGGGGACAGAGAAATCCTACGAGCAGTACTTC
>TRBJ2-1|TRBD2|.|TRBV7-6
CASSQAGLAGKLEQFF
TGTGCCAGCAGCCAAGCGGGACTAGCGGGAAAGCTTGAGCAGTTCTTC
>TRBJ2-1|TRBD1|once|TRBV25-1
CASSASGTGTEQFF
TGTGCCAGCAGTGCTTCCGGGACAGGGACTGAGCAGTTCTTC
>TRBJ2-5|TRBD2|.|TRBV7-8
CASSQLAQEQYF
TGTGCCAGCAGCCAACTAGCGCAAGAGCAGTACTTC
>TRBJ1-2|.|.|TRBV7-8
CASSLASVGRGYTF
TGTGCCAGCAGCTTAGCTTCTGTAGGGAGGGGCTACACCTTC
>TRBJ2-2|TRBD1|.|TRBV7-8
CASRAGTGPSGELFF
TGTGCCAGCAGGGCCGGGACAGGGCCGTCCGGGGAGCTGTTTTTT
>TRBJ1-1|.|.|TRBV28
CASSLGQTQAFF
TGTGCCAGCAGTTTAGGACAGACCCAGGCTTTCTTT
>TRBJ2-7|.|.|TRBV28
CASSSGGATYEQYF
TGTGCCAGCAGTTCCGGGGGAGCCACCTACGAGCAGTACTTC
>TRBJ2-5|TRBD2|.|TRBV27
CASSLLAGFGETQYF
TGTGCCAGCAGTTTATTAGCGGGATTTGGAGAGACCCAGTACTTC
>TRBJ1-3|.|.|TRBV7-9
CASSLGSPGDRGNTIYF
TGTGCCAGCAGCTTAGGGTCCCCGGGTGACAGAGGAAACACCATATATTTT
>TRBJ2-1|.|.|TRBV6-5
CASSYVAGAAYNEQFF
TGTGCCAGCAGTTACGTCGCAGGGGCTGCCTACAATGAGCAGTTCTTC
>TRBJ1-1|.|.|TRBV6-5
CASKMAVRNTEAFF
TGTGCCAGCAAAATGGCGGTACGGAACACTGAAGCTTTCTTT
>TRBJ1-5|.|.|TRBV7-8
CASSLDPLGGGQPQHF
TGTGCCAGCAGCTTAGATCCCTTAGGGGGGGGTCAGCCCCAGCATTTT
>TRBJ1-1|TRBD1|.|TRBV7-3
CASSQGQGTSSEAFF
TGTGCCAGCAGCCAAGGACAGGGGACAAGTAGCGAAGCTTTCTTT
>TRBJ1-2|.|.|TRBV5-1
CASSGRDGGHGYTF
TGCGCCAGCAGCGGGAGGGACGGAGGCCATGGCTACACCTTC
>TRBJ1-1|TRBD1|.|TRBV5-1
CASSQQGTANTEAFF
TGCGCCAGCAGCCAGCAGGGGACAGCGAACACTGAAGCTTTCTTT
>TRBJ2-5|TRBD2|.|TRBV5-4
CASSPTLLAAQETQYF
TGTGCCAGCAGCCCGACATTACTAGCGGCCCAAGAGACCCAGTACTTC
>TRBJ2-3|.|.|TRBV25-1
CASTSGGLNTDTQYF
TGTGCCAGCACGAGTGGAGGGCTGAACACAGATACGCAGTATTTT
>TRBJ2-7|TRBD2|.|TRBV11-1
CASSLHAGGYEQYF
TGTGCCAGCAGCTTACATGCGGGGGGCTACGAGCAGTACTTC
>TRBJ2-7|TRBD2|.|TRBV18
CASSPSAGLSYEQYF
TGTGCCAGCTCACCGTCAGCGGGACTTTCCTACGAGCAGTACTTC
>TRBJ2-7|TRBD2|.|TRBV29-1
CSVLPSGYEQYF
TGCAGCGTTCTTCCTAGCGGCTACGAGCAGTACTTC
>TRBJ2-7|.|.|TRBV29-1
CSVEDERGTYEQYF
TGCAGCGTTGAAGACGAAAGGGGCACCTACGAGCAGTACTTC
>TRBJ2-2|.|.|TRBV5-3
CARSPIQRRPPNTGELFF
TGTGCCAGAAGCCCCATTCAGCGTAGACCACCGAACACCGGGGAGCTGTTTTTT
>TRBJ1-1|TRBD1|.|TRBV11-2
CASRNPGQGGKNTEAFF
TGTGCCAGCAGGAACCCGGGACAGGGTGGAAAAAACACTGAAGCTTTCTTT
>TRBJ2-3|.|.|TRBV27
CASLRDTQYF
TGTGCCAGCCTCAGGGATACGCAGTATTTT
>TRBJ2-1|TRBD2|.|TRBV4-1
CASSQDLTSGREFF
TGCGCCAGCAGCCAAGACCTAACTAGCGGGAGGGAGTTCTTC